Below, 24 T cell receptor beta chains from the same sample are listed, as sequenced in a study of human T cells and chemical hapten exposure. Time point specified: pre-sensitization, week 0. This sample's treatment: therapeutic diphenylcyclopropenone sensitization with weekly scalp DPC. TCRdb reprocessed the RACE reads via MiXCR and lists one record per CDR3 protein. The sample has a few hundred thousand distinct CDR3 sequences, around 5.5% seen once. The sample here was whole blood, taken in connection with sensitization to the hapten diphenylcyclopropenone (DPC). The receptors derive from a woman younger than 30 with alopecia areata. Some clones in this sample may be carry-over from other donors' samples.

The sample holds many counts of this clonotype. This chain links TRBV4-3 with TRBJ2-6, with TRBD2 identical over 8 bases. There are 17 residues in the CDR3. Germline V gene sequence: CDR1 LGHNA, CDR2 YSLEER. The trim removed 0 bases at V and 3 bases at J, leaving 4 bases unmatched. CDR3 nucleotide sequence: TGCGCCAGCAGCCAAGATCTGCGGGGGGATGGGGCCAACGTCCTGACTTTC. It is translated as CASSQDLRGDGANVLTF.

This rearrangement joins TRBV5-4 to TRBJ1-1, with a possible D match to TRBD1 (5 bases). Germline values: CDR1 SGHNT, CDR2 YYREEE (reference sequence). The CDR3 is 16 amino acids. Trimming took 0 bases from V and 0 from J, leaving 12 bases between them. The CDR3: CASSLGPGRLNTEAFF. CDR3 nucleotides: TGTGCCAGCAGCTTGGGGCCGGGACGGTTGAACACTGAAGCTTTCTTT.

The sample holds one count of this clonotype. The chain recombines TRBV29-1 with TRBJ2-1, with 11 bases identical to TRBD1. V shed 3 bases and J 4 bases; nucleotides not matched to a gene: 14. This CDR3 has 18 residues. The germline V gene encodes CDR1 SQVTM and CDR2 ANQGSEA. The CDR3 sequence is CSVDFLLGQGVQYNEQFF. For the CDR3, the DNA is TGCAGCGTTGATTTTTTATTGGGACAGGGGGTTCAATACAATGAGCAGTTCTTC.

This clonotype was detected many times. The chain links TRBV6-4 to TRBJ2-1; unclear D gene. Trimming pared 3 bases from V and 8 bases from J, leaving 14 bases between. Germline CDR1 and CDR2: MRHNA and SNTAGT. The CDR3 runs 14 residues. CDR3 bases: TGTGCCAGCAGTGAGGATGGTAGTGGGCATGAGCAGTTCTTC. It yields the protein CASSEDGSGHEQFF.

This clonotype has a handful of counts. The chain couples TRBV28 to TRBJ2-7; a possible D gene is TRBD1 (5 bases). This CDR3 region has 14 residues. V lost 3 bases and J 3 bases, leaving 12 bases between the germline ends. CDR1 and CDR2 (germline): MDHEN, SYDVKM. The CDR3, as DNA: TGTGCCAGCAGTTTTTACAGGAAAAACTACGAGCAGTACTTC. As protein: CASSFYRKNYEQYF.

The sample holds a few counts of this clonotype. V gene TRBV5-1 combines with J gene TRBJ1-2, with 9 bases identical to TRBD1. V dropped 3 bases and J dropped 2; count of bases not matched to a gene: 8. Germline V gene lookup returns CDR1 SGHRS and CDR2 YFSETQ. CDR3 length equals 16 residues. The DNA of the CDR3 is TGCGCCAGCAGCTCCCAAACCGGGACAGGGAACTATGGCTACACCTTC. Its translation: CASSSQTGTGNYGYTF.

This clonotype was seen more than once but under ten times. This sequence joins TRBV5-5 and TRBJ2-7; D is possibly TRBD2 (5 bases). This CDR3 is 14 amino acids long. CDR1 SGHKS and CDR2 YYEKEE come from the germline V gene (reference sequence). Trimming stripped 2 bases from V and 3 bases from J, with 12 bases between. CDR3 sequence reads: CASSFGDRDYEQYF. DNA of the CDR3: TGTGCCAGCAGCTTCGGTGACCGGGACTACGAGCAGTACTTC.

This clonotype was seen many times. The V gene is TRBV29-1, the J gene TRBJ1-6; perhaps TRBD1 as D (5 bases). Germline CDR1 SQVTM, CDR2 ANQGSEA. The CDR3 has 12 amino acids. V was pared by 7 bases and J by 6 bases, with 10 bases between. The CDR3 sequence is CSGRQSNSPLHF. In DNA form, the CDR3 reads TGCAGCGGCAGACAGAGTAATTCACCCCTCCACTTT.

This clonotype appeared a few times. The genes are TRBV12-3 or TRBV12-4 and TRBJ1-5, with D unresolved. This CDR3 region has 13 residues. The ends were cut back, 5 bases at V and 5 bases at J, with 10 bases in the middle. This CDR3 is CASSGEGYQPQHF. The CDR3 nucleotides read TGTGCCAGCAGTGGGGAGGGTTATCAGCCCCAGCATTTT.

This clonotype was detected only a few times. V is TRBV12-3 or TRBV12-4 and J is TRBJ2-3; D possibly corresponds to TRBD1 (8 bases). Trimming took off 7 bases at V and 12 bases at J, with 23 bases between the two ends. There are 14 residues in the CDR3. The CDR3 region has the DNA TGTGCCAGCACGTCGGACAGGGAGGGGTTCGGACAGTATTTT. The encoded protein is CASTSDREGFGQYF.

This clonotype was found many times. The rearrangement joins TRBV20-1 to TRBJ2-5; TRBD2 aligns across 10 bases. V lost 5 bases to trimming and J lost 0 bases; unmatched junction nucleotides: 3. Per the germline V gene, CDR1 is DFQATT and CDR2 is SNEGSKA (reference sequence). The length of the CDR3 is 14 residues. CDR3 nucleotide sequence: TGCAGTGCTCCCGGGACTAGCGACCAAGAGACCCAGTACTTC. This codes for CSAPGTSDQETQYF.

Ten or more counts support this clonotype. The CDR3 DNA follows: TGTGCCAGCAGTTTATTAGGCGCCAGGGGCCCATATGGCTACACCTTC. Translated: CASSLLGARGPYGYTF. V is TRBV28 and J is TRBJ1-2, with TRBD1 as a possible D gene (6 bases). V lost 1 base, J lost 5 bases, and 17 bases lay in between. Germline CDR1 reads MDHEN; CDR2 reads SYDVKM. CDR3 length: 16 amino acids.

This clonotype has at least ten counts. This chain joins TRBV27 and TRBJ1-2, with D unresolved. The CDR3 has 13 residues. Germline V gene lookup returns CDR1 MNHEY and CDR2 SMNVEV (reference sequence). V lost 6 bases to trimming and J lost 4 bases, with 12 bases between them. CDR3 amino acids: CASRMKGTYGYTF. Written as DNA, the CDR3 is TGTGCCAGCAGGATGAAGGGCACCTATGGCTACACCTTC.

This clonotype was counted many times. This sequence joins TRBV28 and TRBJ1-1; D not certain. Germline-derived CDR1 and CDR2 are MDHEN and SYDVKM. This CDR3 contains 15 residues. Trimming took off 4 bases at V and 0 bases at J, with 12 bases between the two ends. Written as DNA, the CDR3 is TGTGCCAGCAGTTACGGACGGGATATGAACACTGAAGCTTTCTTT. It is translated as CASSYGRDMNTEAFF.

This clonotype was seen at least ten times. This rearrangement joins TRBV12-3 or TRBV12-4 to TRBJ2-3; no firm D call. This CDR3 is 15 amino acids long. Trimming pared 5 bases from V and 0 bases from J, leaving 12 bases between. The CDR3 DNA sequence: TGTGCCAGCAGTGCACGTACCCTTAGCACAGATACGCAGTATTTT. This codes for CASSARTLSTDTQYF.

This clonotype appeared a few times. Here the CDR3 reads CASRLDSLYGYTF. The CDR3 DNA is TGTGCCAGCAGACTAGACAGCCTCTATGGCTACACCTTC. The chain carries TRBV6-2 or TRBV6-3 and TRBJ1-2; weak D call: TRBD1 (5 bases). This CDR3 has 13 residues. Trimming took 6 bases from V and 4 from J, leaving 12 bases between them. Germline CDR1 MNHEY, CDR2 SVGEGT.

There are a few counts of this clonotype. V and J are TRBV6-2 or TRBV6-3 and TRBJ1-1, with unresolved D. The CDR3 is 13 amino acids. Trimming took off 9 bases at V and 1 base at J, with 12 bases between the two ends. Looked up from germline, CDR1 is MNHEY and CDR2 is SVGEGT. The DNA for the CDR3 is TGTGCCAGTGGGGTCTCTAAGAACACTGAAGCTTTCTTT. It codes for CASGVSKNTEAFF.

The rearrangement links TRBV5-1 to TRBJ2-7; TRBD2 matches at 8 bases. Germline-derived CDR1 and CDR2 are SGHRS and YFSETQ. CDR3 length: 16 residues. The V and J ends lost 0 bases and 6 bases, in that order; junction bases with no gene match: 11. The DNA for the CDR3 is TGCGCCAGCAGCTTGGAGTCTGGCGGGGGGCCTGTCGAGCAGTACTTC. As protein: CASSLESGGGPVEQYF. Combining the CDR3 with reference TRBV5-1 and TRBJ2-7 gives the whole variable domain KAGVTQTPRYLIKTRGQQVTLSCSPISGHRSVSWYQQTPGQGLQFLFEYFSETQRNKGNFPGRFSGRQFSNSRSEMNVSTLELGDSALYLCASSLESGGGPVEQYFGPGTRLTVT.

This clonotype showed up many times. V is TRBV7-2 and J is TRBJ2-3, with a weak D call TRBD1 (6 bases). This CDR3 is 16 amino acids long. The germline CDR1 and CDR2 sequences are SGHTA and FQGNSA. Trimming pared 1 base from V and 4 bases from J, leaving 15 bases between. Here the CDR3 reads CASSLEGRRGPDTQYF. The DNA of the CDR3 is TGTGCCAGCAGCTTAGAGGGGCGCAGGGGCCCAGATACGCAGTATTTT.

This clonotype has at least ten counts. The genes are TRBV5-1 and TRBJ1-1; D remains ambiguous. The CDR3 runs to 15 residues. With 1 base removed from V and 4 bases from J, the gap between germline ends came to 14 bases. Germline V gene sequence: CDR1 SGHRS, CDR2 YFSETQ. CDR3 in amino acids: CASSLFGSGTTEAFF. In DNA, the CDR3 is TGCGCCAGCAGCTTGTTCGGTAGTGGTACCACTGAAGCTTTCTTT.

This clonotype has just a few counts. The J gene is TRBJ2-3, the V gene TRBV5-6, with 15 positions matching TRBD2. Germline loops: CDR1 SGHDT, CDR2 YYEEEE. V dropped 4 bases and J dropped 3; count of bases not matched to a gene: 6. This CDR3 comprises 17 residues. In DNA, the CDR3 is TGTGCCAGCAGCCATCTCGGACTAGCGGGGGGGACAGATACGCAGTATTTT. Residues: CASSHLGLAGGTDTQYF.

This clonotype was recorded many times. The chain links TRBV3-1 to TRBJ2-5; D gene uncertain. Deletions cut 3 bases from V and 1 base from J, with 12 bases between. Germline CDR1 reads LGHDT; CDR2 reads YNNKEL (reference sequence). The CDR3 loop spans 15 amino acids. This CDR3 is CASSQARTFQETQYF. DNA for the CDR3: TGTGCCAGCAGCCAGGCCCGAACCTTCCAAGAGACCCAGTACTTC.

This clonotype was seen a handful of times. The rearrangement uses TRBV5-1 and TRBJ2-1; perhaps TRBD2 as D (6 bases). Trimming removed 4 bases from V and 6 bases from J, with 17 bases in between. This CDR3 region has 15 residues. Per the germline V gene, CDR1 is SGHRS and CDR2 is YFSETQ. CDR3 DNA sequence: TGCGCCAGCAGCGGGGGAGGCGTAGCCACCAATGAGCAGTTCTTC. Translating it yields CASSGGGVATNEQFF.

This clonotype was found many times. The chain combines TRBV6-5 with TRBJ1-5, with 8 bases fitting TRBD1. The CDR3 has 13 residues. V lost 6 bases to trimming and J lost 7 bases; unmatched junction nucleotides: 5. Per the germline V gene, CDR1 is MNHEY and CDR2 is SVGAGI. DNA of the CDR3: TGTGCCAGCAGCCAGGGGGCTGAACAGCCCCAGCATTTT. This sequence encodes CASSQGAEQPQHF.